This TCR beta chain is drawn from a study of technical replicates of blood from several donors. Germline values: CDR1 SGDLS, CDR2 YYNGEE. The CDR3 extends over 13 amino acids. V was clipped by 4 bases and J by 7 bases; unmatched bases: 3. Sequencing used immunoSEQ multiplex PCR; TCRdb keeps in-frame clones, though not all of them. Altogether about 79,000 clones are present, approximately 92% being singletons, with the ten largest covering 0.3% to 0.5%. This chain joins TRBV9 and TRBJ2-2; 8 bases are shared with TRBD2. The material sequenced was T cells isolated from PBMCs. The sequence was collected from a human donor in good health. Some clones in this sample may be carry-over from other donors' samples. CDR3 nucleotide sequence: TGTGCCAGCAGCTTAAGCGGGGGCGGGGAGCTGTTTTTT. This codes for CASSLSGGGELFF.